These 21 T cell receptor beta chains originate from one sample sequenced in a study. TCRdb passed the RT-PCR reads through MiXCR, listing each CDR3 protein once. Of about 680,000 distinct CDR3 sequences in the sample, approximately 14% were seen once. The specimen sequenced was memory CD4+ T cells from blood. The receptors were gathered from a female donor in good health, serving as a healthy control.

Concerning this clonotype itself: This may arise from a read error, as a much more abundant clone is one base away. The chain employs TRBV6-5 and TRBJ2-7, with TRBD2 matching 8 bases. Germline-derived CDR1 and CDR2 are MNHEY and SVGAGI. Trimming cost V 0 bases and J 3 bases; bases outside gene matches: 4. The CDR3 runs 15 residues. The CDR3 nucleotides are TGTGCCAGCAGTTACTCGGGACTAGATCTCTACGAGCAGTACTTC. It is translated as CASSYSGLDLYEQYF.

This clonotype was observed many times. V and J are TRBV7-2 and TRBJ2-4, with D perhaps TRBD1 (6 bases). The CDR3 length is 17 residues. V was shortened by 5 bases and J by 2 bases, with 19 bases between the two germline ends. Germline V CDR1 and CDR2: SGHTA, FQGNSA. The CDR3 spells CASSKTMDRDTKNIQYF. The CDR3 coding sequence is TGTGCCAGCAGCAAAACCATGGACAGAGATACCAAAAACATTCAGTACTTC.

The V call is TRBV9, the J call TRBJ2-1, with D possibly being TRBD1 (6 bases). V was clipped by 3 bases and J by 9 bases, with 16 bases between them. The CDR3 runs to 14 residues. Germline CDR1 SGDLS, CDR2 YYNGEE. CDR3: CASSENTGIREQFF. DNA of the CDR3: TGTGCCAGCAGCGAAAATACAGGGATCCGTGAGCAGTTCTTC.

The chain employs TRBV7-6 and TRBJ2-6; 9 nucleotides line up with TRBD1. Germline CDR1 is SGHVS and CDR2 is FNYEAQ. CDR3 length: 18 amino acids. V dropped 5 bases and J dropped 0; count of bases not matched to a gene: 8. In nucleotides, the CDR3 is TGTGCCAGCAGCGCCCGGGGACAGGGACTCTCTGGGGCCAACGTCCTGACTTTC. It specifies CASSARGQGLSGANVLTF. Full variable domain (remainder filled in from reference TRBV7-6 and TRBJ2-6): GAGVSQSPRYKVTKRGQDVALRCDPISGHVSLYWYRQALGQGPEFLTYFNYEAQQDKSGLPNDRFSAERPEGSISTLTIQRTEQRDSAMYRCASSARGQGLSGANVLTFGAGSRLTVL.

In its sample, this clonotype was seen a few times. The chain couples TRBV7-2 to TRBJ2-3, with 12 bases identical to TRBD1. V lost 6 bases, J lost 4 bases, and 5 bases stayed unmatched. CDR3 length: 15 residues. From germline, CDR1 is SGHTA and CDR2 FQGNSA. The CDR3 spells CASRSGQGAPDTQYF. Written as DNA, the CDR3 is TGTGCCAGCAGATCGGGACAGGGGGCCCCAGATACGCAGTATTTT.

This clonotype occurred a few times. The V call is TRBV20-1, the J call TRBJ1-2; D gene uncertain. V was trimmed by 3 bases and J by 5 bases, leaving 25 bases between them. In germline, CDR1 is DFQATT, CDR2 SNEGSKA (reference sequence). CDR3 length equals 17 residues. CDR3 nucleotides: TGCAGTGCTAGTGGAGGGCCACAGCGACGCTCTTGGTATGGCTACACCTTC. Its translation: CSASGGPQRRSWYGYTF.

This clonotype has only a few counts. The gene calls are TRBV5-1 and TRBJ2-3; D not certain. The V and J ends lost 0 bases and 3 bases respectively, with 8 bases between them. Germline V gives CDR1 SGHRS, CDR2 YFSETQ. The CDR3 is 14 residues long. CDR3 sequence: CASSLGEQTDTQYF. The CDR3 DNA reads TGCGCCAGCAGCTTGGGCGAACAAACAGATACGCAGTATTTT.

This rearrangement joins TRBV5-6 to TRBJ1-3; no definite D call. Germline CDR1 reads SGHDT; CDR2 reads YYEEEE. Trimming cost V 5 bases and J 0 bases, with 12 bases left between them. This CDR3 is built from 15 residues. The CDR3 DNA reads TGTGCCAGCAGTTATCAGATGAACTCTGGAAACACCATATATTTT. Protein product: CASSYQMNSGNTIYF.

CDR3 residues: CASSYSPIVNSPLHF. Written as DNA, the CDR3 is TGTGCCAGCAGTTACTCCCCAATTGTGAATTCACCCCTCCACTTT. The J gene is TRBJ1-6, the V gene TRBV6-5; D remains ambiguous. Germline V gene data show CDR1 as MNHEY and CDR2 as SVGAGI. The CDR3 extends over 15 amino acids. Trimming removed 0 bases from V and 7 bases from J, with 10 bases in between.

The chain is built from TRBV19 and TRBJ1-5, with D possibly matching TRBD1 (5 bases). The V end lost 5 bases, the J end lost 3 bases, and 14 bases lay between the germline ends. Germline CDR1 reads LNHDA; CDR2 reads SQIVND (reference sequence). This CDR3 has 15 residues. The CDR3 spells CASSYATGPNQPQHF. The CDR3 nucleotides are TGTGCCAGTAGTTACGCTACAGGTCCCAATCAGCCCCAGCATTTT.

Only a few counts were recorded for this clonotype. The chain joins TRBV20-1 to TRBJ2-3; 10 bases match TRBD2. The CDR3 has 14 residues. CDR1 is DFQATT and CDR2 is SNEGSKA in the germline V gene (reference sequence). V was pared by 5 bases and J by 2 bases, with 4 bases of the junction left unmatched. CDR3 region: CSAVAGGLTDTQYF. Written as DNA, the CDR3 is TGCAGTGCTGTAGCGGGGGGCCTCACAGATACGCAGTATTTT.

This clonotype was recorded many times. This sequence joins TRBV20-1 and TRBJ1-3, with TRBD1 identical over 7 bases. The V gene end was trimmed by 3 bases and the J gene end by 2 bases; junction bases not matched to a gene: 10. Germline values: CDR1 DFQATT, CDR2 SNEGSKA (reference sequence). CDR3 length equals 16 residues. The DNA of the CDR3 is TGCAGTGCTAGGGACCCTGACAGGGCGGCTGGAAACACCATATATTTT. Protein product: CSARDPDRAAGNTIYF.

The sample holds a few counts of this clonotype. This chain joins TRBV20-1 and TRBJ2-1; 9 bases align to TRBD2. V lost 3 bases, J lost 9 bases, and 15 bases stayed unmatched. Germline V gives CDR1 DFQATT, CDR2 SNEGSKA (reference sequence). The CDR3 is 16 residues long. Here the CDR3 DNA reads TGCAGTGCTAGCTTCCTAGGCGGGAGGGCCGGCGGTGAGCAGTTCTTC. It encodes CSASFLGGRAGGEQFF.

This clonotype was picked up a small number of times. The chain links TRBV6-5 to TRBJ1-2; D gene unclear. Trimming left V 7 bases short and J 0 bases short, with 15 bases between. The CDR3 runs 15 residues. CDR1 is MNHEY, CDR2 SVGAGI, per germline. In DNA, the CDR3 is TGTGCCAGCACACACGGCTCCCTTCCTAACTATGGCTACACCTTC. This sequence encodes CASTHGSLPNYGYTF.

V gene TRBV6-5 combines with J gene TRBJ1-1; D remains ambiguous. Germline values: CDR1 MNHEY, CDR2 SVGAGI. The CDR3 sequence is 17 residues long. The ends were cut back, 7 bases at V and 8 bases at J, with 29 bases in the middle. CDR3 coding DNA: TGTGCCAGCAATGGTTTCTCTGGTCTCCCGGGGATACAGGAAGCTTTCTTT. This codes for CASNGFSGLPGIQEAFF.

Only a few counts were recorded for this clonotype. In DNA, the CDR3 is TGCAGTGCTTCCCCATCCTATTACAATGAGCAGTTCTTC. Its protein is CSASPSYYNEQFF. The chain employs TRBV20-1 and TRBJ2-1; D gene unclear. In germline, CDR1 is DFQATT, CDR2 SNEGSKA (reference sequence). The CDR3 contains 13 residues. Trimming took off 5 bases at V and 4 bases at J, with 12 bases between the two ends.

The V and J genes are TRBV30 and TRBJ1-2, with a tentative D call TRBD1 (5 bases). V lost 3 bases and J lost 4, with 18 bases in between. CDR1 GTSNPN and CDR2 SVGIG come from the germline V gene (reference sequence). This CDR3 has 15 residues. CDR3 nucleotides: TGTGCCTGGAGCCCGGGGGGGGGGAGCCCCTATGGCTACACCTTC. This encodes CAWSPGGGSPYGYTF.

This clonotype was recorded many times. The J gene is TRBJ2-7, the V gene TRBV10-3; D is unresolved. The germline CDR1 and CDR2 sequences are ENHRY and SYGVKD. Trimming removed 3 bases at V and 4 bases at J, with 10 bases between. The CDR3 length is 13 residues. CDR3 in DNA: TGTGCCATCAGTGAAGGTTTCGCTTACGAGCAGTACTTC. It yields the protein CAISEGFAYEQYF.

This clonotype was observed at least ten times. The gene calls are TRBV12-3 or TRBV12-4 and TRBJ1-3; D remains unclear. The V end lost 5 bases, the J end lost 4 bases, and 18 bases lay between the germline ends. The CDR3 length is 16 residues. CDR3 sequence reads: CASSGRGSAFGNTIYF. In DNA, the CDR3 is TGTGCCAGCAGTGGTCGAGGGAGCGCGTTCGGAAACACCATATATTTT.

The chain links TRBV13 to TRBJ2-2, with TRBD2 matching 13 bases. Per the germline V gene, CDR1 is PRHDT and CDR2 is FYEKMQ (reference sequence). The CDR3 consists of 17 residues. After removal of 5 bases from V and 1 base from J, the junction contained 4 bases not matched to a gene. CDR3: CASSRRLAGGNTGELFF. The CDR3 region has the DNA TGTGCCAGCAGCCGAAGACTAGCGGGAGGGAACACCGGGGAGCTGTTTTTT.

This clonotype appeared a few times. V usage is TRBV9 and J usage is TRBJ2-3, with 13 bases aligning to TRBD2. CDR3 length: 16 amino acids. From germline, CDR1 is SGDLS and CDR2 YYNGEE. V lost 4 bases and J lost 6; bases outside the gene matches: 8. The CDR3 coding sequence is TGTGCCAGCAGCATAACTAGCGGGGGGGTTCCCGATACGCAGTATTTT. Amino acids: CASSITSGGVPDTQYF. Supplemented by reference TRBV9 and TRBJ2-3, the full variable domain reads DSGVTQTPKHLITATGQRVTLRCSPRSGDLSVYWYQQSLDQGLQFLIQYYNGEERAKGNILERFSAQQFPDLHSELNLSSLELGDSALYFCASSITSGGVPDTQYFGPGTRLTVL.